The 27 T cell receptor beta chains below come from one sample, sequenced in a study of T-cell memory formation after mild COVID-19. TCRdb re-analysed the 5' RACE reads in MiXCR, keeping a single row per CDR3 protein. The repertoire holds fewer than 350,000 distinct CDR3 sequences, with roughly 17% as singletons. Sequenced material: PBMCs or a T cell subset sorted from them (not recorded which). The receptor source for this set is a man aged 18 to 30 who had mild COVID-19 (a few samples of this study predate the infection). Cell type and time point are not known.

The chain links TRBV20-1 to TRBJ2-5, with D possibly TRBD1 on 7 matching bases. Germline CDR1 and CDR2: DFQATT and SNEGSKA (reference sequence). This CDR3 spans 13 amino acids. Trimming removed 3 bases at V and 5 bases at J, with 13 bases between. CDR3 in DNA: TGCAGTGCTAGTTGGAGGGGGCGGGAGACCCAGTACTTC. Protein product: CSASWRGRETQYF.

In this sample, this clonotype turned up a few times. The chain couples TRBV5-4 to TRBJ2-7; D is perhaps TRBD2 (6 bases). In germline, CDR1 is SGHNT, CDR2 YYREEE (reference sequence). The CDR3 consists of 12 residues. The V gene lost 4 bases and the J gene lost 4 bases, with 9 bases spanning the gap. Here the CDR3 reads CASSLGTYEQYF. In DNA, the CDR3 is TGTGCCAGCAGCCTAGGGACTTACGAGCAGTACTTC.

V and J are TRBV7-2 and TRBJ2-5; 8 bases match TRBD2. The CDR3 is made up of 15 amino acids. Trimming at V came to 7 bases and at J to 4 bases, leaving 11 bases not matched to a gene. The germline gives CDR1 SGHTA, CDR2 FQGNSA. The CDR3 region has the DNA TGTGCCAGCACCCCAAGGAGCGGGGGCCGAGAGACCCAGTACTTC. This translates into CASTPRSGGRETQYF.

The rearrangement uses TRBV4-1 and TRBJ2-2; D tentatively fits TRBD1 or TRBD2 (6 bases each). This CDR3 region has 15 residues. V lost 5 bases and J lost 4, with 14 bases in between. From germline, CDR1 is MGHRA and CDR2 YSYEKL. This CDR3 reads CASSWGAPVTGELFF. CDR3 DNA: TGCGCCAGCAGCTGGGGGGCGCCGGTCACCGGGGAGCTGTTTTTT.

This clonotype was seen many times. V is TRBV5-1 and J is TRBJ2-7, with a weak D call TRBD2 (6 bases). The CDR3 runs to 15 residues. Germline V CDR1 and CDR2: SGHRS, YFSETQ. The V gene lost 4 bases and the J gene lost 0 bases, with 14 bases spanning the gap. The CDR3 is CASSTTGLSSYEQYF. For the CDR3, the DNA is TGCGCCAGCAGCACCACCGGACTAAGCTCCTACGAGCAGTACTTC.

The rearrangement joins TRBV9 to TRBJ2-1; TRBD1 is a possible D gene (6 bases). Germline V gene lookup returns CDR1 SGDLS and CDR2 YYNGEE. The CDR3 runs 13 residues. V was clipped by 3 bases and J by 12 bases, with 16 bases between them. This chain's CDR3 is CASSAPGGQGQFF. The DNA of the CDR3 is TGTGCCAGCAGCGCACCTGGGGGCCAAGGGCAGTTCTTC.

The chain links TRBV9 to TRBJ2-2; 7 bases map to TRBD1. Unmatched junction bases numbered 3, after V lost 1 base and J lost 3 bases. Germline assignment: CDR1 SGDLS and CDR2 YYNGEE. The CDR3 extends over 15 amino acids. DNA for the CDR3: TGTGCCAGCAGCGTAAGTCAGGGGGACACCGGGGAGCTGTTTTTT. This codes for CASSVSQGDTGELFF.

The V gene is TRBV15, the J gene TRBJ2-3; 13 bases line up with TRBD2. CDR1 and CDR2 (germline): LNHNV, YYDKDF (reference sequence). J gave up 6 bases and V 1 base, and 4 bases lay outside the gene matches. The CDR3 consists of 16 residues. The CDR3 region has the DNA TGTGCCACCAGCAGAGCCGGGACTAGCGGGATCGATACGCAGTATTTT. Encoded protein: CATSRAGTSGIDTQYF.

J is TRBJ2-3 and V is TRBV12-3 or TRBV12-4; 10 bases map to TRBD1. The junction had 6 bases not matched to a gene; V was cut back by 5 bases and J by 4 bases. This CDR3 region has 15 residues. The CDR3 sequence: CASSGTGVGPDTQYF. CDR3 DNA: TGTGCCAGCAGTGGGACAGGGGTGGGACCAGATACGCAGTATTTT.

This clonotype has more than one count but fewer than ten. The chain recombines TRBV4-3 with TRBJ2-2; D is possibly TRBD1 or TRBD2 (6 bases each). Per germline, CDR1 LGHNA and CDR2 YSLEER. V lost 1 base, J lost 4 bases, and 22 bases lay in between. There are 19 residues in the CDR3. CDR3 in amino acids: CASSQGVGYEGGSTGELFF. DNA of the CDR3: TGCGCCAGCAGCCAAGGTGTGGGATACGAGGGGGGATCCACCGGGGAGCTGTTTTTT.

V and J are TRBV6-5 and TRBJ2-2, with 9 nucleotides matching TRBD1. The V segment lost 2 bases and the J segment 7 bases; nucleotides outside the gene matches: 5. Germline loops: CDR1 MNHEY, CDR2 SVGAGI. The CDR3 is 15 residues long. For the CDR3, the DNA is TGTGCCAGCAGTTACGGACAGGGGCGTGGCGGGGAGCTGTTTTTT. Translation gives CASSYGQGRGGELFF.

This clonotype was detected a few times. The chain is built from TRBV7-2 and TRBJ1-6, with D perhaps matching TRBD1 (5 bases). Germline V gene sequence: CDR1 SGHTA, CDR2 FQGNSA. Trimming left V 5 bases short and J 8 bases short, with 25 bases between. This CDR3 region has 18 residues. CDR3 bases: TGTGCCAGCAGCAATCGTAGAGACAGCCCTTTAGATCATTCACCCCTCCACTTT. It is translated as CASSNRRDSPLDHSPLHF.

This clonotype was counted only a few times. This chain joins TRBV12-3 or TRBV12-4 and TRBJ2-3; tentative D call: TRBD2 (6 bases). The length of the CDR3 is 14 residues. With 6 bases removed from V and 7 bases from J, the gap between germline ends came to 17 bases. In DNA form, the CDR3 reads TGTGCCAGCAGCCCGGGACTCCCGGGGAATACGCAGTATTTT. This sequence encodes CASSPGLPGNTQYF.

This clonotype was seen more than once but under ten times. This chain's CDR3 is CASSQGAGQGQAFF. CDR3 coding DNA: TGTGCCAGCAGCCAAGGAGCAGGACAGGGACAAGCTTTCTTT. V and J are TRBV4-2 and TRBJ1-1, with TRBD1 identical over 8 bases. The CDR3 has 14 amino acids. The V gene's germline CDR1 is LGHNA and CDR2 YNFKEQ. The J segment lost 9 bases and the V segment lost 1 base, leaving 7 bases of the junction unmatched.

This clonotype was seen a handful of times. V is TRBV19 and J is TRBJ2-2; D gene ambiguous. CDR1 is LNHDA and CDR2 is SQIVND in the germline V gene (reference sequence). Trimming pared 6 bases from V and 1 base from J, leaving 15 bases between. The CDR3 covers 16 residues. CDR3 bases: TGTGCCAGTAGCCCTCGAAGGGCCGGGAACACCGGGGAGCTGTTTTTT. The encoded protein is CASSPRRAGNTGELFF.

In this sample, this clonotype turned up a few times. V is TRBV2 and J is TRBJ2-7; D perhaps matches TRBD1 (5 bases). This CDR3 is built from 15 residues. The V end was cut by 1 base, the J end by 3 bases, with 13 bases between. Germline CDR1 is SNHLY and CDR2 is FYNNEI. CDR3 in amino acids: CASSEGFGAGYEQYF. In DNA, the CDR3 is TGTGCCAGCAGTGAAGGGTTTGGGGCAGGCTACGAGCAGTACTTC.

The chain recombines TRBV29-1 with TRBJ1-1; D is unresolved. The V end lost 4 bases, the J end lost 5 bases, and 8 bases lay between the germline ends. The CDR3 runs to 11 residues. Germline CDR1 is SQVTM and CDR2 is ANQGSEA. CDR3 DNA: TGCAGCGTTGGGGGTGGAACTGAAGCTTTCTTT. Amino acids: CSVGGGTEAFF.

The chain is built from TRBV7-6 and TRBJ1-6; the D is unclear. Germline CDR1 SGHVS, CDR2 FNYEAQ. The ends were cut back, 5 bases at V and 9 bases at J, with 14 bases in the middle. CDR3 length equals 14 residues. CDR3 protein: CASSAGTLSSPLHF. The CDR3 DNA is TGTGCCAGCAGCGCCGGAACCCTCTCTTCACCCCTCCACTTT.

This clonotype has a handful of counts. V and J are TRBV6-1 and TRBJ2-1; D is ambiguous. CDR1 and CDR2 (germline): MNHNS, SASEGT. V lost 6 bases, J lost 5 bases, and 17 bases lay in between. CDR3 length equals 15 residues. CDR3 loop: CASRRQLGGNNEQFF. CDR3 DNA sequence: TGTGCCAGCAGGAGACAACTGGGTGGAAACAATGAGCAGTTCTTC.

This clonotype was recorded many times. V is TRBV12-3 or TRBV12-4 and J is TRBJ1-1; D not resolved. The CDR3 runs 14 residues. V was cut by 2 bases and J by 0 bases, with 7 bases left in between. The CDR3 region has the DNA TGTGCCAGCAGTTTAAGAGGAATGAACACTGAAGCTTTCTTT. It yields the protein CASSLRGMNTEAFF.

This chain joins TRBV29-1 and TRBJ2-3, with a weak D call TRBD1 (5 bases). The CDR3 is 12 residues long. V dropped 7 bases and J dropped 2 bases, with 10 bases sitting between them. Germline values: CDR1 SQVTM, CDR2 ANQGSEA. The CDR3 region has the DNA TGCAGCGCGCAGGGTTACACAGATACGCAGTATTTT. Residues: CSAQGYTDTQYF.

The J gene is TRBJ2-5, the V gene TRBV7-2, with D possibly TRBD2 on 5 matching bases. This CDR3 region has 15 residues. V lost 5 bases and J lost 7, with 20 bases in between. CDR1 is SGHTA, CDR2 FQGNSA, per germline. This CDR3 reads CASSRGRAEGRTQYF. The CDR3 coding sequence is TGTGCCAGCAGCCGCGGACGAGCCGAGGGTCGGACCCAGTACTTC.

This clonotype came up a few times. V gene TRBV9 combines with J gene TRBJ1-6; no firm D call. The CDR3 covers 15 residues. Trimming left V 4 bases short and J 0 bases short, with 8 bases between. Germline values: CDR1 SGDLS, CDR2 YYNGEE. CDR3 bases: TGTGCCAGCAGCCCTAGGAGCTCCTATAATTCACCCCTCCACTTT. It is translated as CASSPRSSYNSPLHF.

This clonotype was observed a handful of times. The gene calls are TRBV7-2 and TRBJ2-1; D unclear. Deletions cut 4 bases from V and 5 bases from J, with 9 bases between. Germline V gene data show CDR1 as SGHTA and CDR2 as FQGNSA. This CDR3 spans 13 amino acids. CDR3 loop: CASSSSPHNEQFF. CDR3 nucleotides: TGTGCCAGCAGCTCATCACCCCACAATGAGCAGTTCTTC.

The genes are TRBV4-3 and TRBJ2-3; no clear D gene. Trimming stripped 2 bases from V and 0 bases from J, with 9 bases between. CDR1 is LGHNA, CDR2 YSLEER, per germline. The CDR3 covers 15 residues. CDR3 DNA sequence: TGCGCCAGCAGCCAACTGTCAGCTAGCACAGATACGCAGTATTTT. Its translation is CASSQLSASTDTQYF.

This clonotype was seen only a few times. The rearrangement links TRBV6-5 to TRBJ1-5; D unclear. Germline V lookup: CDR1 MNHEY, CDR2 SVGAGI. V was trimmed by 0 bases and J by 1 base, leaving 4 bases between them. The CDR3 is 14 amino acids. The CDR3 DNA reads TGTGCCAGCAGTTACTCCTTCAGCAATCAGCCCCAGCATTTT. Translation: CASSYSFSNQPQHF.

This clonotype was seen a handful of times. V and J are TRBV2 and TRBJ2-7; D ambiguous. This CDR3 is built from 14 residues. The V and J ends lost 11 bases and 0 bases respectively, with 17 bases between them. Germline assignment: CDR1 SNHLY and CDR2 FYNNEI. The CDR3 DNA sequence: TGTGCCTGGCCACGTGAGGACCACTCCTACGAGCAGTACTTC. Translation: CAWPREDHSYEQYF.